Listed below are T cell receptor beta chains from one sample, sequenced in a study of T cell repertoires in cytomegalovirus infection. TCRdb re-derived calls from the reads in MiXCR, one entry per CDR3 protein. The sample lists hundreds of thousands of distinct CDR3 sequences, approximately 32% occurring once. Their cognate antigens are unknown. The sequencing here drew on cultured PBMCs, taken from culture after CMV antigen stimulation. The source of these receptors is a human donor in good health (CMV status not recorded). Some clones in this sample may be carry-over from other donors' samples. Each CDR3 is given with its conserved first and last residue. The D gene is left open where the match is weak. Only part of the rows carry a size: once, few, many, or a class if the clone is expanded.

clone_size,v_call,d_call,j_call,cdr3_nt,cdr3_aa
-,TRBV3-1,TRBD2,TRBJ2-1,TGTGCCAGCAGCTTCGGCGGGGGCTACAATGAGCAGTTCTTC,CASSFGGGYNEQFF
many,TRBV7-9,-,TRBJ1-1,TGTGCCAGCAGCTTAGTGTTATCGAACACTGAAGCTTTCTTT,CASSLVLSNTEAFF
few,TRBV19,-,TRBJ2-7,TGTGCCAGTAGTCCCGGGACACGCTCCTACGAGCAGTACTTC,CASSPGTRSYEQYF
-,TRBV7-8,-,TRBJ1-4,TGTGCCAGCAGCCCCGGGGGCGCAACTAATGAAAAACTGTTTTTT,CASSPGGATNEKLFF
-,TRBV12-3/TRBV12-4,TRBD1,TRBJ1-2,TGTGCCAGCAGTCTACGGACAGGGGTCTATGGCTACACCTTC,CASSLRTGVYGYTF
-,TRBV20-1,TRBD2,TRBJ2-1,TGCAGTGCTAGAGATTCCCAACTAGCGGGGAGATACAATGAGCAGTTCTTC,CSARDSQLAGRYNEQFF
many,TRBV7-8,TRBD1,TRBJ2-7,TGTGCCAGCAGCCCCGGTGCCCCCGGGGACAGGGCCTACGAGCAGTACTTC,CASSPGAPGDRAYEQYF
-,TRBV12-3/TRBV12-4,TRBD1,TRBJ1-6,TGTGCCAGCAGTTTAGGGACAGGAGATTCACCCCTCCACTTT,CASSLGTGDSPLHF
-,TRBV7-9,-,TRBJ2-7,TGTGCCAGCAGCTTGCTGGGGCTTGGATACGAGCAGTACTTC,CASSLLGLGYEQYF
few,TRBV6-1,TRBD1,TRBJ1-3,TGTGCCAGCAGCCGCAGTGGACAGGGGGACTCTGGAAACACCATATATTTT,CASSRSGQGDSGNTIYF
many,TRBV28,-,TRBJ1-1,TGTGCCAGCAGTTCCTTGGACAGAGAGAACACTGAAGCTTTCTTT,CASSSLDRENTEAFF
-,TRBV27,-,TRBJ1-2,TGTGCCACCCTCAGTTTTTTAAAAGGATCTAACTATGGCTACACCTTC,CATLSFLKGSNYGYTF
-,TRBV11-2,-,TRBJ1-6,TGTGCCAGCAGCTCCTACAGCTCCTATAATTCACCCCTCCACTTT,CASSSYSSYNSPLHF
many,TRBV7-8,TRBD2,TRBJ2-4,TGTGCCAGCAGCCTTCGGACTAGCGGGCCCGGAAACATTCAGTACTTC,CASSLRTSGPGNIQYF
few,TRBV6-5,-,TRBJ1-2,TGTGCCAGCAGTACCAAGGGAACCGGTGTTAATGGCTACACCTTC,CASSTKGTGVNGYTF
-,TRBV6-8,TRBD1,TRBJ1-1,TGTGCCAGCAGTACTAGTGGGACAGGGGGGCTGAGGAACACTGAAGCTTTCTTT,CASSTSGTGGLRNTEAFF
-,TRBV19,TRBD1,TRBJ1-6,TGTGCCAGTTTGGACAGGGACTCCTATAATTCACCCCTCCACTTT,CASLDRDSYNSPLHF
-,TRBV7-9,-,TRBJ1-1,TGTGCCAGCAGCTCCCACGGGGCCACTGAAGCTTTCTTT,CASSSHGATEAFF
few,TRBV6-1,TRBD2,TRBJ2-1,TGTGCCAGCAGTGCGCGGGAGTTCACCCACAATGAGCAGTTCTTC,CASSAREFTHNEQFF
-,TRBV2,-,TRBJ1-1,TGTGCCAGCAGTCTTACAGAGAGTATGAACACTGAAGCTTTCTTT,CASSLTESMNTEAFF
-,TRBV7-2,-,TRBJ2-5,TGTGCCAGCAGCTTCGGGACCGGGGAGACCCAGTACTTC,CASSFGTGETQYF
-,TRBV14,-,TRBJ2-1,TGTGCCAGCAGCCATCAGCGGGCTAGCTCCTACAATGAGCAGTTCTTC,CASSHQRASSYNEQFF
few,TRBV6-5,-,TRBJ1-1,TGTGCCAGCAGTTACACGACAGTACGGAACACTGAAGCTTTCTTT,CASSYTTVRNTEAFF
few,TRBV7-2,-,TRBJ2-3,TGTGCCAGCAGCTTAGGGACCCACACAGATACGCAGTATTTT,CASSLGTHTDTQYF
-,TRBV5-1,TRBD2,TRBJ2-7,TGCGCCAGCAGCTGGACCCTGGCGGGAGAGGGCTACGAGCAGTACTTC,CASSWTLAGEGYEQYF
-,TRBV27,TRBD1,TRBJ2-7,TGTGCCAGCAGTCCTCAGGACAGGTTCGGATACGAGCAGTACTTC,CASSPQDRFGYEQYF
few,TRBV19,-,TRBJ2-3,TGTGCCAGTAATGTGGGCAGAGTCACAGATACGCAGTATTTT,CASNVGRVTDTQYF
-,TRBV7-3,TRBD1,TRBJ1-5,TGTGCCAGCAGCTCCGTTTGGGACAGAACTTATAGCAATCAGCCCCAGCATTTT,CASSSVWDRTYSNQPQHF
-,TRBV20-1,-,TRBJ2-1,TGCAGTGCTTCCTCGGGGCGGAGAGGTGATGAGCAGTTCTTC,CSASSGRRGDEQFF
-,TRBV5-4,TRBD2,TRBJ2-5,TGTGCCAGCAGCCCAGGACTAGCCCGATCGGAGACCCAGTACTTC,CASSPGLARSETQYF
-,TRBV29-1,-,TRBJ1-1,TGCAGCGCGGGCCAACCGAACACTGAAGCTTTCTTT,CSAGQPNTEAFF
few,TRBV20-1,-,TRBJ2-5,TGCAGTGCTAGGGGAACAGGGAATCGAGAGACCCAGTACTTC,CSARGTGNRETQYF
-,TRBV24-1,-,TRBJ1-5,TGTGCCACCAGTGACCCCTCTATTAGCAATCAGCCCCAGCATTTT,CATSDPSISNQPQHF
many,TRBV7-2,-,TRBJ1-2,TGTGCCAGCAGCTTGGGCCCTACAGGGAATGGCTACACCTTC,CASSLGPTGNGYTF
few,TRBV7-8,TRBD2,TRBJ2-5,TGTGCCAGCAGTCGAGCAGGTAGCGGGAGCCTCCTGGGGGCCCAGTACTTC,CASSRAGSGSLLGAQYF
many,TRBV12-3/TRBV12-4,-,TRBJ2-3,TGTGCCAGCAGTTTATCTCAGGCCGGCGCGCAGTATTTT,CASSLSQAGAQYF
-,TRBV6-1,-,TRBJ2-7,TGTGCCAGCAGGTTAGGCAGGGGCCTCTCCTACGAGCAGTACTTC,CASRLGRGLSYEQYF
many,TRBV14,TRBD1,TRBJ1-2,TGTGCCAGCAGCCAGGACAGGGTCTATGGCTACACCTTC,CASSQDRVYGYTF
few,TRBV15,-,TRBJ2-3,TGTGCCACCAGCAGAGTCCCTGGGACCGGGCAGATGTCTACGCAGTATTTT,CATSRVPGTGQMSTQYF
-,TRBV27,-,TRBJ2-7,TGTGCCAGCAGCCTCGGGGAATCGGGTGAGCAGTACTTC,CASSLGESGEQYF
few,TRBV7-2,-,TRBJ1-6,TGTGCCAGCAGCTTAGGTTGGGCGGCGGGAACACCCCTCCACTTT,CASSLGWAAGTPLHF
-,TRBV12-3/TRBV12-4,TRBD1,TRBJ2-5,TGTGCCAGCACTATGGACAGGCCCCAAGAGACCCAGTACTTC,CASTMDRPQETQYF
many,TRBV7-2,TRBD1,TRBJ1-2,TGTGCCAGCAGCTTAGCGCCATTGGGGAAGGGGGCCCATGGCTACACCTTC,CASSLAPLGKGAHGYTF
-,TRBV7-3,TRBD2,TRBJ2-5,TGTGCCAGCAGCTTACTCGGGACTACGGGTGCCGAGACCCAGTACTTC,CASSLLGTTGAETQYF
-,TRBV12-3/TRBV12-4,TRBD1,TRBJ1-1,TGTGCCAGCAGTCCCCCGACAGGGAGGAGGGCGGCTGAAGCTTTCTTT,CASSPPTGRRAAEAFF
-,TRBV7-2,TRBD1,TRBJ2-2,TGTGCCAGCAGGACCTCCGGGACAGGGAACACCGGGGAGCTGTTTTTT,CASRTSGTGNTGELFF
-,TRBV20-1,TRBD2,TRBJ2-2,TGCAGTGCTAGAGATAGCGGGACGACCGGGGAGCTGTTTTTT,CSARDSGTTGELFF
-,TRBV6-1,TRBD2,TRBJ2-7,TGTGCCAGCAGTGAACGGAGCGGGAGCATCTACGAGCAGTACTTC,CASSERSGSIYEQYF
few,TRBV7-3,TRBD1,TRBJ2-1,TGTGCCAGCAGCTTCGGGACAGAGGATGAGCAGTTCTTC,CASSFGTEDEQFF
many,TRBV11-1,-,TRBJ1-1,TGTGCCAGCAGCTTTTCGGCAGGCCGGAACACTGAAGCTTTCTTT,CASSFSAGRNTEAFF
-,TRBV4-1,-,TRBJ2-2,TGCGCCAGCAGCTACGGGGCCACCGGGGGGCTGTTTTTT,CASSYGATGGLFF